Listed below are T cell receptor beta chains from one sample, sequenced in a study of T cell changes during pregnancy in multiple sclerosis. The data were produced by immunoSEQ multiplex PCR, yet TCRdb's version contains in-frame clones alone and is incomplete. Found here are around 36,000 clones, over 75% of them singletons; the top ten hold under 10%. The sample was CD8+ T cells from peripheral blood mononuclear cells, taken before pregnancy. The source is a female donor with multiple sclerosis, enrolled in a pregnancy study. CDR3s include the opening cysteine and the closing phenylalanine or tryptophan. The D gene is left open where the match is weak. Size is stated for part of the rows, as once, few or many counts, or as a class when the clone is expanded.

TRBV6-5	TRBJ2-7	-	-	TGTGCCAGCAAAGTTGACAGGAGCTCCTACGAGCAGTACTTC	CASKVDRSSYEQYF
TRBV28	TRBJ2-7	TRBD2	-	TGTGCCAGCATGGGACTAGCGGGAGAGCAGTACTTC	CASMGLAGEQYF
TRBV19	TRBJ2-1	-	-	TGTGCCAGTAACGAGGGCGAAGCGGGTGAGCAGTTCTTC	CASNEGEAGEQFF
TRBV28	TRBJ1-1	TRBD1	-	TGTGCCAGCACCTACAGGGGGGAAGCTTTCTTT	CASTYRGEAFF
TRBV27	TRBJ2-7	TRBD2	-	TGTGCCAGCTCCGACGGCGGACTAGCGGGAGACGAGCAGTACTTC	CASSDGGLAGDEQYF
TRBV28	TRBJ2-4	TRBD1	-	TGTGCCAGCAGTTACCCCTTGGGACAGCCAATAGCCAAAAACATTCAGTACTTC	CASSYPLGQPIAKNIQYF
TRBV23-1	TRBJ2-2	-	-	TGCGCCAGCACCCCGACTCACGACGGGAAAGGGGAGCTGTTTTTT	CASTPTHDGKGELFF
TRBV10-3	TRBJ2-7	TRBD2	few	TGTGCCATCAGTGACAGGACTAGCGGGTTCTACGAGCAGTACTTC	CAISDRTSGFYEQYF
TRBV5-5	TRBJ2-2	-	-	TGTGCCAGCAGCTTTGGGGCCAACACCGGGGAGCTGTTTTTT	CASSFGANTGELFF
TRBV7-8	TRBJ1-1	-	-	TGTGCCAGCAGCCCGATACGCCAGGCAGGCCATCTAATGAACACTGAAGCTTTCTTT	CASSPIRQAGHLMNTEAFF
TRBV5-4	TRBJ2-2	-	-	TGTGCCAGCAGCTTTTACTCCGGGGAGCTGTTTTTT	CASSFYSGELFF
TRBV7-9	TRBJ2-7	-	-	TGTGCCAGCACCGACTCGGGACTGTCCTACGAGCAGTACTTC	CASTDSGLSYEQYF
TRBV28	TRBJ2-5	-	-	TGTGCCAGCATCACAAAGTCAGGAAGACAGGAGGTTCGGGAGACCCAGTACTTC	CASITKSGRQEVRETQYF
TRBV6-1	TRBJ2-7	-	-	TGTGCCAGTGGGAGTACCTACGAGCAGTACTTC	CASGSTYEQYF
TRBV6-1	TRBJ2-1	TRBD2	-	TGTGCCAGCAGTGAAGGACTAGCGGTCAACAATGAGCAGTTCTTC	CASSEGLAVNNEQFF
TRBV27	TRBJ2-7	-	-	TGTGCCAGCAGCTATGGGGGCTTCCCCTACGAGCAGTACTTC	CASSYGGFPYEQYF
TRBV6-1	TRBJ2-1	TRBD2	once	TGTGCCAGCAGGGAAGACCTCGGACTAGCGGGACTGGTCAATGAGCAGTTCTTC	CASREDLGLAGLVNEQFF
TRBV6-5	TRBJ2-1	TRBD2	-	TGTGCCAGCAGTCTACTAGCGGGAGCTCCCAATGAGCAGTTCTTC	CASSLLAGAPNEQFF
TRBV5-4	TRBJ2-1	TRBD2	-	TGTGCCAGCAGCCGGGGACTAGCGGGAGTAAATGGTGAGCAGTTCTTC	CASSRGLAGVNGEQFF
TRBV6-4	TRBJ2-5	TRBD2	once	TGTGCCAGCAGTGCCGGGACTAGCGGACAAGAGACCCAGTACTTC	CASSAGTSGQETQYF
TRBV6-1	TRBJ2-7	TRBD2	once	TGTGCCAGCAGTGAGTATAGCGGGGACTACGAGCAGTACTTC	CASSEYSGDYEQYF
TRBV28	TRBJ2-3	-	-	TGTGCCAGCAGTTTTACTGATACGCAGTATTTT	CASSFTDTQYF
TRBV28	TRBJ1-5	-	-	TGTGCCAGCAGTGGGGCTACCGGCAATCAGCCCCAGCATTTT	CASSGATGNQPQHF
TRBV4-2	TRBJ2-3	-	few	TGTGCCAGCAGCCAAGGACTTGACACAGATACGCAGTATTTT	CASSQGLDTDTQYF
TRBV29-1	TRBJ1-1	-	-	TGCAGCGTTTTGTGGGGCGCTGAAGCTTTCTTT	CSVLWGAEAFF
TRBV25-1	TRBJ1-3	TRBD1	-	TGTGCCAGCAGCCTACAGGGGGCGTGGGGAAACACCATATATTTT	CASSLQGAWGNTIYF
TRBV2	TRBJ1-5	-	once	TGTGCCAGCAGCGAAGGGGCCGTGAGCAATCAGCCCCAGCATTTT	CASSEGAVSNQPQHF
TRBV28	TRBJ1-5	-	-	TGTGCCACCTCCGCGGCGGGTCCTGCCCAGCATTTT	CATSAAGPAQHF
TRBV27	TRBJ2-7	-	-	TGTGCCAGCAGAGCAGGTGCTTACGAGCAGTACTTC	CASRAGAYEQYF
TRBV28	TRBJ2-3	-	-	TGTGCCAGCAGTCTAAGCGGGGCAGGGGCAGATACGCAGTATTTT	CASSLSGAGADTQYF
TRBV23-1	TRBJ2-6	-	-	TGCGCCAGCAGTCAATCGTTTGGCAGTACTGGGGCCAACGTCCTGACTTTC	CASSQSFGSTGANVLTF
TRBV6-1	TRBJ2-2	-	-	TGTGCCAGCAGTGAAGCTAGCAACCCGAACACCGGGGAGCTGTTTTTT	CASSEASNPNTGELFF
TRBV10-3	TRBJ2-3	-	-	TGTGCCATCAGTGAAGCGGACTACACAGATACGCAGTATTTT	CAISEADYTDTQYF
TRBV21-1	TRBJ1-4	-	-	TGTGCCAGCAGCAAAGCGGGGGGGACACTAGAAAATGAAAAACTGTTTTTT	CASSKAGGTLENEKLFF
TRBV6-4	TRBJ2-1	TRBD1	many	TGTGCCAGCAGTGTCAGGCAGGGGGCAAGTGAGCAGTTCTTC	CASSVRQGASEQFF
TRBV28	TRBJ1-1	TRBD1	-	TGTGCCAGCACCTTACGATGGGGTCCGGGACAGAGGAACACTGAAGCTTTCTTT	CASTLRWGPGQRNTEAFF
TRBV10-3	TRBJ2-1	TRBD2	-	TGTGCCATCAGTGAGTTGGGACTAGCGGGAGGTACCTACAATGAGCAGTTCTTC	CAISELGLAGGTYNEQFF
TRBV19	TRBJ1-5	TRBD1	-	TGTGCCAGTAGTCTACCCGGACAGGGACTCCAGCCCCAGCATTTT	CASSLPGQGLQPQHF
TRBV9	TRBJ2-7	-	-	TGTGCCAGCAGCGAGGGGGACGGACAACTCTCCTACGAGCAGTACTTC	CASSEGDGQLSYEQYF
TRBV28	TRBJ1-1	-	-	TGTGCCAGCAAGGCAGCGATGAACACTGAAGCTTTCTTT	CASKAAMNTEAFF
TRBV28	TRBJ2-7	TRBD1	-	TGTGCCAGCAGTTTATTGGCAGGGGGCTCTTACGAGCAGTACTTC	CASSLLAGGSYEQYF
TRBV27	TRBJ2-2	TRBD2	-	TGTGCCAGCACCGCGACAGGGACTAGCCCCGGGGAGCTGTTTTTT	CASTATGTSPGELFF
TRBV6-1	TRBJ2-3	-	-	TGTGCCAGCGATAAGTCGGCGGAGGATACGCAGTATTTT	CASDKSAEDTQYF
TRBV27	TRBJ2-7	TRBD2	-	TGTGCGAGCGGGAGCCCCTACGAGCAGTACTTC	CASGSPYEQYF
TRBV10-3	TRBJ2-7	TRBD1	-	TGTGCCATCAATACACAGGGGGCAGGGTACGAGCAGTACTTC	CAINTQGAGYEQYF
TRBV19	TRBJ2-1	-	-	TGTGCCAGTAGTATAGGGACAGACTACAATGAGCAGTTCTTC	CASSIGTDYNEQFF
TRBV5-5	TRBJ2-3	-	-	TGTGCCAGCAGCTTGGTATTAGGGGGAGGCACAGATACGCAGTATTTT	CASSLVLGGGTDTQYF
TRBV29-1	TRBJ1-2	-	-	TGCAGCGTCTATCAGGGAAACTCTAACTATGGCTACACCTTC	CSVYQGNSNYGYTF
TRBV7-9	TRBJ1-1	-	-	TGTGCCAGCAGCTTAGGGAGTATTGATGACACTGAAGCTTTCTTT	CASSLGSIDDTEAFF
TRBV29-1	TRBJ2-2	TRBD1	-	TGCAGCGTTGCCGGGACAGCGAACACCGGGGAGCTGTTTTTT	CSVAGTANTGELFF
TRBV27	TRBJ2-5	-	-	TGTGCCACGACGCGAAGGGGGAGGGCCAGGGAGACCCAGTACTTC	CATTRRGRARETQYF
TRBV9	TRBJ2-1	TRBD2	-	TGTGCCAGCAGCGTAGAGGCGGGAGCGGGTGATGAGCAGTTCTTC	CASSVEAGAGDEQFF
TRBV27	TRBJ2-3	-	-	TGTGCCAGCAGTGTGGACACGTCGCGCACAGATACGCAGTATTTT	CASSVDTSRTDTQYF